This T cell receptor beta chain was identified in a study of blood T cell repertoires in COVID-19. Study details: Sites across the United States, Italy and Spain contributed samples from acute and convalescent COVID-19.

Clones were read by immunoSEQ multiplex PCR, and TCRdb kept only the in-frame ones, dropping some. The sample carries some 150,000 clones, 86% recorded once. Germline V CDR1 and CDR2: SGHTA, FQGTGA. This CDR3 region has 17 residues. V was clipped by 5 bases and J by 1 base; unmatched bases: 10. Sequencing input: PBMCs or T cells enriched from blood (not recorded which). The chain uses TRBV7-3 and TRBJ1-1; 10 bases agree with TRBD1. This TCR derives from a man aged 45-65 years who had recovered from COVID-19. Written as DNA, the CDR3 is TGTGCCAGCAGCAACGTCGGACAGGGGGGACCGAACACTGAAGCTTTCTTT. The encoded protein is CASSNVGQGGPNTEAFF.